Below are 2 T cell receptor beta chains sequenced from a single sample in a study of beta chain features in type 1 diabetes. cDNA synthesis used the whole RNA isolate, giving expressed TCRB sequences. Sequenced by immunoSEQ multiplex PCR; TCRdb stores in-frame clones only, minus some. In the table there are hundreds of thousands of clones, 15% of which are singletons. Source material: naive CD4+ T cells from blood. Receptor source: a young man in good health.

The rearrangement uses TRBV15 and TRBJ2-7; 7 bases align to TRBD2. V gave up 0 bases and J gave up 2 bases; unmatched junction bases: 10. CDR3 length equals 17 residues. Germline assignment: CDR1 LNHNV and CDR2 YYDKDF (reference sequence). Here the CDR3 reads CATSREMRREYAYEQYF. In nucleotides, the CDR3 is TGTGCCACCAGCAGAGAGATGCGGCGGGAGTACGCCTACGAGCAGTACTTC. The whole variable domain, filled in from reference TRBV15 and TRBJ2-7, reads DAMVIQNPRYQVTQFGKPVTLSCSQTLNHNVMYWYQQKSSQAPKLLFHYYDKDFNNEADTPDNFQSRRPNTSFCFLDIRSPGLGDTAMYLCATSREMRREYAYEQYFGPGTRLTVT.

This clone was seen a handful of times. CDR3 residues: CASTPQGRINEKLFF. The CDR3 DNA reads as TGTGCCAGCACTCCCCAGGGGCGTATTAATGAAAAACTGTTTTTT. The chain employs TRBV25-1 and TRBJ1-4, with a tentative D call TRBD1 (6 bases). The CDR3 length is 15 residues. With 7 bases removed from V and 4 bases from J, the gap between germline ends came to 16 bases. Germline-derived CDR1 and CDR2 are MGHDK and SYGVNS.